Each of the 11 T cell receptor beta chains below was sequenced from the same sample in a study of regulatory T cells in long-lasting Graves disease. Sample time point: persistent/refractory GD, antithyroid drugs over 5 years with positive TRAb. RNA isolated from PBMCs was used to make the TCR library. In building TCR beta libraries, iRepertoire HTBI primers were used together with Arm-PCR of CDR3 regions. TCRdb recomputed calls from the multiplex PCR reads with MiXCR, one row per CDR3 protein. The sample consists of a few hundred thousand distinct CDR3 sequences, roughly a fifth of them appearing once. This specimen was peripheral blood mononuclear cells (PBMCs), taken when the disease was refractory, from a patient treated with antithyroid drugs. These receptors were obtained from a female donor with Graves disease.

This clonotype was seen a few times. The chain carries TRBV6-1 and TRBJ2-2; perhaps TRBD2 as D (6 bases). The CDR3 is made up of 16 amino acids. Germline V gives CDR1 MNHNS, CDR2 SASEGT. V was cut by 6 bases and J by 2 bases, with 16 bases left in between. In DNA form, the CDR3 reads TGTGCCAGCAGCTCGAACCCGGGACTTAACACCGGGGAGCTGTTTTTT. It codes for CASSSNPGLNTGELFF.

J is TRBJ2-7 and V is TRBV30; tentatively, D is TRBD2 (5 bases). CDR1 and CDR2 (germline): GTSNPN, SVGIG (reference sequence). Trimming stripped 0 bases from V and 6 bases from J, with 9 bases between. This CDR3 is built from 12 residues. CDR3 bases: TGTGCCTGGAGTGTATTGGAGGCCGAGCAGTACTTC. Protein: CAWSVLEAEQYF.

This clonotype was counted at least ten times. This rearrangement joins TRBV6-5 to TRBJ2-7, with 10 bases lining up with TRBD1. V trimming: 2 bases; J trimming: 3 bases; junction bases outside the gene matches: 4. CDR3 length equals 15 residues. Germline CDR1 reads MNHEY; CDR2 reads SVGAGI. The CDR3 sequence: CASSYEGTGDYEQYF. For the CDR3, the DNA is TGTGCCAGCAGTTACGAGGGGACAGGGGACTACGAGCAGTACTTC.

The chain combines TRBV4-3 with TRBJ2-7; 13 nucleotides line up with TRBD2. Germline trimming cut 3 bases from V and 3 bases from J; bases unmatched to any gene: 2. The length of the CDR3 is 15 residues. Germline CDR1 LGHNA, CDR2 YSLEER. This CDR3 reads CASSQRLAGGYEQYF. DNA for the CDR3: TGCGCCAGCAGCCAGAGACTAGCGGGAGGCTACGAGCAGTACTTC.

This clonotype was picked up many times. V and J are TRBV20-1 and TRBJ2-7; D perhaps matches TRBD2 (5 bases). Looked up from germline, CDR1 is DFQATT and CDR2 is SNEGSKA (reference sequence). The CDR3 has 16 amino acids. Trimming pared 0 bases from V and 6 bases from J, leaving 21 bases between. The CDR3 here is CSARDLAGTSHSEQYF. CDR3 nucleotide sequence: TGCAGTGCTAGAGATCTGGCGGGTACTTCGCACTCCGAGCAGTACTTC.

With respect to this clonotype: Possible read error: a much larger clone is one base away. The rearrangement links TRBV20-1 to TRBJ2-5; 9 bases are shared with TRBD1. This CDR3 is 13 amino acids long. Germline values: CDR1 DFQATT, CDR2 SNEGSKA (reference sequence). V shed 7 bases and J 5 bases; nucleotides not matched to a gene: 8. The CDR3 DNA sequence: TGCAGTGTTTGGACAGGGGTGGAGGAGACCCAGTACTTC. This translates into CSVWTGVEETQYF.

This clonotype was picked up many times. The genes are TRBV12-3 or TRBV12-4 and TRBJ2-7; tentatively, D is TRBD2 (6 bases). This CDR3 has 15 residues. V lost 8 bases, J lost 0 bases, and 17 bases lay in between. CDR3 loop: CASGLISGYSYEQYF. The CDR3 DNA sequence: TGTGCCAGCGGTCTCATTAGCGGATACTCCTACGAGCAGTACTTC.

The chain has TRBV7-2 and TRBJ2-3; D unclear. V lost 7 bases, J lost 2 bases, and 16 bases lay in between. The CDR3 runs 15 residues. CDR1 and CDR2 from the germline V gene are SGHTA and FQGNSA. CDR3: CASTYLETPTDTQYF. For the CDR3, the DNA is TGTGCCAGCACCTACTTAGAAACCCCCACAGATACGCAGTATTTT.

This clonotype was counted a few times. The chain links TRBV6-1 to TRBJ1-3; unclear D gene. The CDR3 length is 14 residues. The ends were cut back, 5 bases at V and 8 bases at J, with 16 bases in the middle. The germline CDR1 and CDR2 sequences are MNHNS and SASEGT. CDR3 residues: CASSRSMWGDTIYF. The CDR3 DNA reads as TGTGCCAGCAGTCGCAGTATGTGGGGAGACACCATATATTTT.

The V and J genes are TRBV30 and TRBJ2-2; D remains ambiguous. Trimming stripped 0 bases from V and 7 bases from J, with 12 bases between. The CDR3 contains 14 residues. Germline lookup yields CDR1 GTSNPN and CDR2 SVGIG (reference sequence). CDR3 loop: CAWSVQPVDGELFF. The CDR3 nucleotides are TGTGCCTGGAGTGTACAGCCCGTCGACGGGGAGCTGTTTTTT.

V usage is TRBV4-3 and J usage is TRBJ2-7; D gene ambiguous. Germline V gives CDR1 LGHNA, CDR2 YSLEER. Trimming took off 0 bases at V and 0 bases at J, with 12 bases between the two ends. This CDR3 is built from 16 residues. The CDR3 sequence: CASSQDTSSSSYEQYF. The CDR3 DNA reads as TGCGCCAGCAGCCAAGATACCAGTTCAAGCTCCTACGAGCAGTACTTC.